Detailed here is one TCR beta chain. There is no known antigen for this receptor. No base-level quality is on record; no much larger clone is a single base apart. The data were obtained in a study of blood T cell repertoires in COVID-19 (TCRdb year 2020). Study-wide context: Samples covering the acute and convalescent phases of COVID-19 were provided by collaborators in the United States, Italy and Spain. Subjects who had been exposed to COVID-19, were actively infected with it, or had recovered from it provided the deeply sampled blood TCRbeta repertoires that made up the dataset. The sample metadata nearly always contained a de-identified subject ID, COVID-19 status, age in years and sex. The prospective study material was composed of cDNA or gDNA derived from T cells, B-cell-depleted T cells, or PBMCs. The repertoires were made available in a free public database intended to serve as a resource for research on the immune response to SARS-CoV-2. Where available, HLA class I and class II types were obtained from metadata supplied by the sample provider rather than from assay-based typing. Samples were obtained from the ongoing ImmuneRACE study (first 160 participants) and from about 1,300 subjects provided by 6 global collaborators.

Participants in the prospective study were aged about 18 to 100 years, lived in 20 to 30 United States geographic areas, and enrolled through a virtual design. Cohort assignment in the prospective study relied on participant-reported clinical history from a screening survey and a study questionnaire. For ImmuneRACE Cohort 3, a participant was defined as recovered based on two consecutive negative NP/OP PCR tests, clearance by a healthcare professional, or resolution of symptoms. Mobile phlebotomists in the prospective study collected whole blood, serum and a nasopharyngeal or oropharyngeal swab from every participant. Over an approximately 2-month period, participants in the prospective study had the option of providing additional blood draws and questionnaires. Blood samples from the prospective study were shipped frozen or at room temperature prior to DNA extraction. General study outcomes and caveats: The amount of clinical and demographic metadata varied by source and participant and was provided uncurated.

Trimming accounts for 10 bases at V and 3 bases at J, while the number of junction bases matched to no gene is 9. From the germline V gene (reference sequence), CDR1 is MNHNY and CDR2 is SVGAGI. Counted from cysteine to phenylalanine, this CDR3 has 14 amino acids. Only CDR3 DNA is held: 42 bases, read in frame from base 1. TCRbeta CDR3 regions were amplified from genomic DNA using the immunoSEQ Assay, a bias-controlled multiplex PCR. In the paper's pipeline: The number of nucleated cells in each sample was estimated from the amplification of reference gene primers within the assay. To quantify the absolute abundance of each unique TCRbeta CDR3 rearrangement, sequence reads were collapsed and filtered. Productive Simpson clonality was computed per sample as the square root of Simpson's diversity index over productive rearrangements. In its TCRdb copy, this immuneACCESS table keeps in-frame sequences only and misses some clones. Where compared with another copy, unresolved V genes explain less than half of these, and the others have no known cause. V, J and clone size are those of that table, while D and trimming were read from the DNA. In this sample the table shows roughly 170,000 clones, about 80% of which occur a single time. The top ten clonotypes cover approximately 12% of the sample.

The receptor was derived from a man aged 50-59 years who had recovered from COVID-19. The specimen sequenced was PBMCs or T cells enriched from blood (not recorded which). The rearranged chain carries TRBV6-6 and TRBJ2-3; 8 central nucleotides agree with TRBD1. The CDR3 is CATEPTGGTDTQYF. The bases read TGTGCCACGGAACCCACAGGGGGAACAGATACGCAGTATTTT.